Below, 12 T cell receptor beta chains from the same sample are listed, as sequenced in a study of vaccination effects on CD4 cells after COVID-19 (dated by TCRdb to the early 2020s). After more than nine days of culture, CD4+ T cells were isolated with the EasySep CD4+ T cell isolation kit. Two doses of either the BNT162b2 or the mRNA-1273 mRNA SARS-CoV-2 vaccine were administered to participants. Antigens for these TCRs are unknown. Receptors were amplified or captured by the immunoSEQ multiplex PCR assay. Not all clones reach the TCRdb copy of this immuneACCESS table, which keeps in-frame sequences only. Checked studies attribute under half of the gap to unresolved V genes and leave the rest unexplained. The sample data list tens of thousands of clones, and approximately 80% of these were observed just once. The ten largest clones add up to more than 4% of the sample. Sequences were derived from CD4+ T cells from PBMCs cultured without peptide, sampled after COVID-19 vaccination. These receptors came from a human donor who received a COVID-19 vaccine.

V is TRBV10-3 and J is TRBJ2-5; TRBD1 aligns across 11 bases. The length of the CDR3 is 15 residues. Germline CDR1 and CDR2: ENHRY and SYGVKD. Trimming at V came to 4 bases and at J to 3 bases, leaving 4 bases not matched to a gene. For the CDR3, the DNA is TGTGCCATCAGTGGGGGGACAGGGGGGGAAGAGACCCAGTACTTC. Translated: CAISGGTGGEETQYF.

The chain uses TRBV19 and TRBJ2-3, with D maybe TRBD2 (6 bases). Per the germline V gene, CDR1 is LNHDA and CDR2 is SQIVND (reference sequence). The CDR3 covers 16 residues. The V gene lost 4 bases and the J gene lost 0 bases, with 14 bases spanning the gap. The CDR3 loop is CASSTRAGSSTDTQYF. The CDR3 bases are TGTGCCAGTAGTACCCGCGCGGGGTCCAGCACAGATACGCAGTATTTT.

V and J are TRBV6-5 and TRBJ2-7; D remains unclear. CDR1 and CDR2 from the germline V gene are MNHEY and SVGAGI. This CDR3 has 15 amino acids. The V end lost 4 bases, the J end lost 0 bases, and 13 bases lay between the germline ends. The CDR3 loop reads CASSLVSSPSYEQYF. The CDR3 DNA sequence: TGTGCCAGCAGTTTGGTCAGTTCCCCCTCCTACGAGCAGTACTTC.

The rearrangement joins TRBV9 to TRBJ1-5, with a weak D call TRBD1 (5 bases). V lost 2 bases to trimming and J lost 3 bases, with 9 bases between them. CDR1 and CDR2 from the germline V gene are SGDLS and YYNGEE. The CDR3 totals 14 residues. The CDR3 nucleotides are TGTGCCAGCAGCGTTGGGACGGTCAATCAGCCCCAGCATTTT. This codes for CASSVGTVNQPQHF.

This clone appeared a single time. The V call is TRBV30, the J call TRBJ1-4; possible D gene TRBD1, 5 bases. Germline V gives CDR1 GTSNPN, CDR2 SVGIG (reference sequence). Trimming removed 2 bases from V and 8 bases from J, with 15 bases in between. The CDR3 is 14 residues long. The CDR3 DNA follows: TGTGCCTGGAGTCGGGACCGAGGCGAAGAAAAACTGTTTTTT. It codes for CAWSRDRGEEKLFF.

In its sample, this clone was seen once. The chain uses TRBV6-2 or TRBV6-3 and TRBJ1-5, with D tentatively TRBD1 (6 bases). Trimming removed 2 bases at V and 2 bases at J, with 10 bases between. Germline V lookup: CDR1 MNHEY, CDR2 SVGEGT. The CDR3 length is 15 residues. Written as DNA, the CDR3 is TGTGCCAGCAGTTACGCTAGGGGGGGCAATCAGCCCCAGCATTTT. Protein sequence: CASSYARGGNQPQHF.

The chain employs TRBV6-5 and TRBJ1-2, with a weak D call TRBD1 (6 bases). CDR1 and CDR2 (germline): MNHEY, SVGAGI. The V gene lost 7 bases and the J gene lost 5 bases, with 17 bases spanning the gap. CDR3 length: 14 amino acids. In DNA, the CDR3 is TGTGCCAGCAACCAGGGGAGTTTTAGTTATGGCTACACCTTC. As protein: CASNQGSFSYGYTF.

The chain couples TRBV7-5 to TRBJ1-1; the table's D call, TRBD1, was not checked against the DNA. TRBV7-5 is listed as a pseudogene. This CDR3 contains 18 residues. CDR3 bases: TGTGCCAGAAGCTCCCTAATTACACCGACAGGGGTGAACACTGAAGCTTTCTTT. This gives the protein CARSSLITPTGVNTEAFF.

CDR3 sequence (DNA): TGTGCCAGCAGCACGACTCCGACCGGGGAGCTGTTTTTT. This sequence encodes CASSTTPTGELFF. This chain joins TRBV11-3 and TRBJ2-2; D is ambiguous. Germline loops: CDR1 SGHNT, CDR2 YENEEA. Trimming pared 5 bases from V and 5 bases from J, leaving 9 bases between. The CDR3 spans 13 residues.

The genes are TRBV4-3 and TRBJ1-5, with a tentative D call TRBD1 (5 bases). CDR3 length: 13 residues. CDR1 LGHNA and CDR2 YSLEER come from the germline V gene. V was clipped by 0 bases and J by 6 bases, with 6 bases between them. Here the CDR3 reads CASSQDRAQPQHF. In DNA, the CDR3 is TGCGCCAGCAGCCAAGACAGGGCTCAGCCCCAGCATTTT.

This sequence joins TRBV20-1 and TRBJ2-3; TRBD2 matches 12 bases. The V segment lost 3 bases and the J segment 0 bases; nucleotides outside the gene matches: 16. This CDR3 comprises 20 residues. Germline lookup yields CDR1 DFQATT and CDR2 SNEGSKA (reference sequence). The CDR3 loop reads CSASRGTSGRLTTSTDTQYF. CDR3 bases: TGCAGTGCTAGTAGGGGTACTAGCGGGAGGCTCACTACTAGCACAGATACGCAGTATTTT.

V gene TRBV5-1 combines with J gene TRBJ2-5; D ambiguous. V was shortened by 0 bases and J by 5 bases, with 5 bases between the two germline ends. From germline, CDR1 is SGHRS and CDR2 YFSETQ. The CDR3 length is 12 residues. The CDR3 loop is CASSLAGETQYF. In DNA form, the CDR3 reads TGCGCCAGCAGCTTGGCCGGGGAGACCCAGTACTTC.